These T cell receptor beta chains were read from a single sample in a study of blood T cell repertoires in COVID-19. The method was immunoSEQ multiplex PCR; TCRdb's version includes in-frame clones alone and lacks a portion of them. This sample has 48,000 or so clones, with more than 75% found just once. Sequenced sample: peripheral blood. The source of these receptors is a woman over 75 with COVID-19, enrolled during active disease. The CDR3 runs from the conserved cysteine through the conserved F or W. Each record gives: J gene, V gene, clone size, D gene, CDR3 DNA, CDR3 protein. A D gene is named only where the DNA matches it firmly. The size field is filled for only some rows; it gives once, few, many or a size class.

j_call: TRBJ2-5; v_call: TRBV6-6; clone_size: -; d_call: -; cdr3_nt: TGTGCCAGCAGTCCGTTAGAGGCCCAGTACTTC; cdr3_aa: CASSPLEAQYF
j_call: TRBJ2-3; v_call: TRBV18; clone_size: -; d_call: TRBD2; cdr3_nt: TGTGCCAGCTCACCTAGGGAGGGTTTGTCGCCCACAGATACGCAGTATTTT; cdr3_aa: CASSPREGLSPTDTQYF
j_call: TRBJ2-1; v_call: TRBV28; clone_size: once; d_call: TRBD2; cdr3_nt: TGTGCCAGCAGTTTTGGCGGGGGTGCCTACAATGAGCAGTTCTTC; cdr3_aa: CASSFGGGAYNEQFF
j_call: TRBJ1-5; v_call: TRBV19; clone_size: -; d_call: -; cdr3_nt: TGTGCCAGTAGTATTATGTCAGGGAACAATCAGCCCCAGCATTTT; cdr3_aa: CASSIMSGNNQPQHF
j_call: TRBJ2-3; v_call: TRBV7-2; clone_size: -; d_call: TRBD2; cdr3_nt: TGTGCCAGCAGCTCGGGGGGGAGGGCCCCAGATACGCAGTATTTT; cdr3_aa: CASSSGGRAPDTQYF
j_call: TRBJ2-7; v_call: TRBV5-1; clone_size: -; d_call: TRBD1; cdr3_nt: TGCGCCAGCAGTTTGCAACCGGGACAGGGGTACGAGCAGTACTTC; cdr3_aa: CASSLQPGQGYEQYF
j_call: TRBJ1-5; v_call: TRBV28; clone_size: -; d_call: TRBD1; cdr3_nt: TGTGCCAGCAGCTCTTACGGGACAGAACTTAGCAATCAGCCCCAGCATTTT; cdr3_aa: CASSSYGTELSNQPQHF
j_call: TRBJ1-6; v_call: TRBV5-1; clone_size: -; d_call: TRBD1; cdr3_nt: TGCGCCAGCAGCACCGGAACAGGGGACTCACCCCTCCACTTT; cdr3_aa: CASSTGTGDSPLHF
j_call: TRBJ2-7; v_call: TRBV5-1; clone_size: -; d_call: TRBD2; cdr3_nt: TGCGCCAGCAGCTGGACTAGCGGGAGGGCCGGTAACGAGCAGTACTTC; cdr3_aa: CASSWTSGRAGNEQYF
j_call: TRBJ1-3; v_call: TRBV7-2; clone_size: few; d_call: -; cdr3_nt: TGTGCCAGCAGCCCATTCCAGGGCTCTGGAAACACCATATATTTT; cdr3_aa: CASSPFQGSGNTIYF
j_call: TRBJ2-5; v_call: TRBV9; clone_size: -; d_call: TRBD1; cdr3_nt: TGTGCCAGCAGCGTAGCTACCGGACAGGGGCAGACCCAGTACTTC; cdr3_aa: CASSVATGQGQTQYF
j_call: TRBJ2-3; v_call: TRBV9; clone_size: -; d_call: TRBD2; cdr3_nt: TGTGCCAGCTCCCATAATAGCGGGAACACAGATACGCAGTATTTT; cdr3_aa: CASSHNSGNTDTQYF
j_call: TRBJ1-2; v_call: TRBV6-5; clone_size: -; d_call: TRBD1; cdr3_nt: TGTGCCAGCAGTTGGGGACAGGGAAGACTTCGGTATGGCTACACCTTC; cdr3_aa: CASSWGQGRLRYGYTF
j_call: TRBJ2-2; v_call: TRBV9; clone_size: -; d_call: -; cdr3_nt: TGTGCCAGCAGCCCCACCTCTTGGGCCACCGGGGAGCTGTTTTTT; cdr3_aa: CASSPTSWATGELFF
j_call: TRBJ1-2; v_call: TRBV2; clone_size: -; d_call: -; cdr3_nt: TGTGCCAGCAGTGAGGTATGCAGGGTCGGGTATGGCTACACCTTC; cdr3_aa: CASSEVCRVGYGYTF
j_call: TRBJ2-1; v_call: TRBV7-9; clone_size: -; d_call: -; cdr3_nt: TGTGCCAGCAGCTTAGTGTCACTAGCTAATGAGCAGTTCTTC; cdr3_aa: CASSLVSLANEQFF
j_call: TRBJ1-2; v_call: TRBV27; clone_size: -; d_call: TRBD1; cdr3_nt: TGTGCCAGCAGTTCATTGGGACAGGGAGCCGCTAACTATGGCTACACCTTC; cdr3_aa: CASSSLGQGAANYGYTF
j_call: TRBJ2-5; v_call: TRBV11-2; clone_size: -; d_call: TRBD2; cdr3_nt: TGTGCCAGCAGCTCCCAGGGAGGGCCCCAGGAGACCCAGTACTTC; cdr3_aa: CASSSQGGPQETQYF
j_call: TRBJ2-7; v_call: TRBV5-8; clone_size: -; d_call: -; cdr3_nt: TGTGCCAGCAGCTTGGATCAGGTATCGATGCGCGAGCAGTACTTC; cdr3_aa: CASSLDQVSMREQYF
j_call: TRBJ2-2; v_call: TRBV5-1; clone_size: -; d_call: -; cdr3_nt: TGCGCCAGCAGACAGAACACCGGGGAGCTGTTTTTT; cdr3_aa: CASRQNTGELFF
j_call: TRBJ2-7; v_call: TRBV18; clone_size: once; d_call: -; cdr3_nt: TGTGCCAGCTCCCCCCAGAGGGACGAGCAGTACTTC; cdr3_aa: CASSPQRDEQYF
j_call: TRBJ1-2; v_call: TRBV2; clone_size: -; d_call: -; cdr3_nt: TGTGCCAGCATGGGGCAGGCGGCCGCAACTATGGGGGGCTACACCTTC; cdr3_aa: CASMGQAAATMGGYTF
j_call: TRBJ1-4; v_call: TRBV2; clone_size: -; d_call: TRBD1; cdr3_nt: TGTGCCAGCAGTGGCCAGGGGGCGGCTAATGAAAAACTGTTTTTT; cdr3_aa: CASSGQGAANEKLFF
j_call: TRBJ2-5; v_call: TRBV2; clone_size: -; d_call: -; cdr3_nt: TGTGCCAGCAGTGAAGGCGGGGGCGCGGCGACCCAGTACTTC; cdr3_aa: CASSEGGGAATQYF
j_call: TRBJ1-5; v_call: TRBV12-3/TRBV12-4; clone_size: -; d_call: -; cdr3_nt: TGTGCCAGCAGTTCCTTCTACAATCAGCCCCAGCATTTT; cdr3_aa: CASSSFYNQPQHF
j_call: TRBJ1-4; v_call: TRBV14; clone_size: -; d_call: TRBD1; cdr3_nt: TGTGCCAGCAGCCGTACTCTTTTGGGACAGGGGAATGAAAAACTGTTTTTT; cdr3_aa: CASSRTLLGQGNEKLFF
j_call: TRBJ2-5; v_call: TRBV5-5; clone_size: -; d_call: TRBD2; cdr3_nt: TGTGCCAGCAGCTCGATACTAGCGGGGGAAGAGACCCAGTACTTC; cdr3_aa: CASSSILAGEETQYF
j_call: TRBJ1-1; v_call: TRBV3-1/TRBV3-2; clone_size: -; d_call: TRBD1; cdr3_nt: TGTGCCAGCAGCCACGGCCCCGGACAGGGGGTGGAAGCTTTCTTT; cdr3_aa: CASSHGPGQGVEAFF
j_call: TRBJ2-5; v_call: TRBV18; clone_size: -; d_call: -; cdr3_nt: TGTGCCAGCTCACCGGGACTGCAAGAGACCCAGTACTTC; cdr3_aa: CASSPGLQETQYF
j_call: TRBJ2-2; v_call: TRBV27; clone_size: -; d_call: -; cdr3_nt: TGTGCCAGCAGTTACGAGACACTCAACACCGGGGAGCTGTTTTTT; cdr3_aa: CASSYETLNTGELFF
j_call: TRBJ2-7; v_call: TRBV10-3; clone_size: -; d_call: -; cdr3_nt: TGTGCCATCAGTGCTCTCGGACAGATAAGCTCCTACGAGCAGTACTTC; cdr3_aa: CAISALGQISSYEQYF
j_call: TRBJ1-4; v_call: TRBV5-1; clone_size: -; d_call: TRBD1; cdr3_nt: TGCGCCAGCAGCTTAGGGACAGCAAATGAAAAACTGTTTTTT; cdr3_aa: CASSLGTANEKLFF
j_call: TRBJ2-2; v_call: TRBV7-9; clone_size: once; d_call: TRBD2; cdr3_nt: TGTGCCAGCAGCTTAGCTGCGGGGGGAGTTGGCACCGGGGAGCTGTTTTTT; cdr3_aa: CASSLAAGGVGTGELFF
j_call: TRBJ1-2; v_call: TRBV5-1; clone_size: few; d_call: -; cdr3_nt: TGCGCCAGCAGCCCCCTTGGGGCTAGCTATGGCTACACCTTC; cdr3_aa: CASSPLGASYGYTF
j_call: TRBJ2-2; v_call: TRBV7-8; clone_size: -; d_call: TRBD2; cdr3_nt: TGTGCCAGCAGCTTAGGGTTTGGGACTAGCGGGAGGGCCGACACCGGGGAGCTGTTTTTT; cdr3_aa: CASSLGFGTSGRADTGELFF
j_call: TRBJ1-5; v_call: TRBV11-3; clone_size: -; d_call: TRBD1; cdr3_nt: TGTGCCAGCAGCGACGACAGGGGAAATCAGCCCCAGCATTTT; cdr3_aa: CASSDDRGNQPQHF
j_call: TRBJ2-7; v_call: TRBV5-8; clone_size: -; d_call: TRBD1; cdr3_nt: TGTGCCAGCAGCCGGACAGGGGGGAACTACGAGCAGTACTTC; cdr3_aa: CASSRTGGNYEQYF
j_call: TRBJ1-2; v_call: TRBV6-4; clone_size: once; d_call: TRBD1; cdr3_nt: TGTGCCAGCAGTGTCCAGGCAGGGGGCCCCTATGGCTACACCTTC; cdr3_aa: CASSVQAGGPYGYTF
j_call: TRBJ2-7; v_call: TRBV9; clone_size: few; d_call: TRBD2; cdr3_nt: TGTGCCAGCAGCACCGGACTAGCGGGGGGGCCTTTATACTTC; cdr3_aa: CASSTGLAGGPLYF
j_call: TRBJ2-7; v_call: TRBV28; clone_size: -; d_call: TRBD1; cdr3_nt: TGTGCCAGCAGTTTTATACGAGGACAGGGAACCTACGAGCAGTACTTC; cdr3_aa: CASSFIRGQGTYEQYF
j_call: TRBJ1-2; v_call: TRBV28; clone_size: -; d_call: -; cdr3_nt: TGTGCCAGCAGTTTATCTCGGGTGGGTCGGGACTACACCTTC; cdr3_aa: CASSLSRVGRDYTF
j_call: TRBJ2-5; v_call: TRBV6-5; clone_size: once; d_call: -; cdr3_nt: TGTGCCAGCAGTTTGATCTCCTCGGTAGAGACCCAGTACTTC; cdr3_aa: CASSLISSVETQYF
j_call: TRBJ2-3; v_call: TRBV11-2; clone_size: -; d_call: TRBD1; cdr3_nt: TGTGCCAGCAGCTCAGGCGAAGGGGGCAGGACAGATACGCAGTATTTT; cdr3_aa: CASSSGEGGRTDTQYF